The source of this T cell receptor (beta chain) is a study of Graves' ophthalmopathy and Graves' hyperthyroidism. Study-wide findings and caveats: Appearing in blood as well were most expanded thyroid clonotypes above 0.001 frequency. Ophthalmopathy progression was predicted by the model at 70.59% sensitivity and approximately 72% specificity.

Patients in the hyperthyroidism group, adults aged 18 to 65, were newly diagnosed, under 2 months' duration. Beta-chain TCR CDR3 regions were amplified from RNA transcripts. HTBI-primed first-round RT-PCR preceded second-round multiplex PCR. MiXCR, run by TCRdb on the multiplex PCR reads, gives a single entry per CDR3 protein. The sample has under 20,000 distinct CDR3 sequences, roughly 46% seen once; the top ten hold over 25%. A note on this clonotype: The antigen remains undetermined.

V dropped 6 bases and J dropped 4 bases, with 13 bases sitting between them. Germline loops: CDR1 LNHDA, CDR2 SQIVND (reference sequence). CDR3 length: 15 amino acids. The clonotype originates from a woman aged 40 to 50 with stable Graves' hyperthyroidism. Sequenced material: peripheral blood. The V call is TRBV19, the J call TRBJ2-6; no clear D gene. In DNA form, the CDR3 reads TGTGCCAGTAGCCCAGCACGGATAGGGGCCAACGTCCTGACTTTC. It translates to CASSPARIGANVLTF.